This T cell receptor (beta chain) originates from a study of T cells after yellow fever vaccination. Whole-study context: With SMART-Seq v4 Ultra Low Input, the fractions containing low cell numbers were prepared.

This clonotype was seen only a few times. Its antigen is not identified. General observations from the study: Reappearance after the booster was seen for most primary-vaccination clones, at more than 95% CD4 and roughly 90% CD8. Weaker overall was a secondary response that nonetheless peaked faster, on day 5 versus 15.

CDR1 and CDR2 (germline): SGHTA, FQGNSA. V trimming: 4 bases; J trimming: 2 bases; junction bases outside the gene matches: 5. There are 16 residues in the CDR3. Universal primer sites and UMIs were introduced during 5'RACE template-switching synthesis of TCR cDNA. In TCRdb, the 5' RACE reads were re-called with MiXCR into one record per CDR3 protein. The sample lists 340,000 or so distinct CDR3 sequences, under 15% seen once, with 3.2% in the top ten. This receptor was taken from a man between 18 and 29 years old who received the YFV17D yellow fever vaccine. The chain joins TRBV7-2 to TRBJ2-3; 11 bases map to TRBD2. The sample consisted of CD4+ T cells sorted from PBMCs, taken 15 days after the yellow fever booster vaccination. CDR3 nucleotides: TGTGCCAGCAGCTCGGGGACTAGCGGATACACAGATACGCAGTATTTT. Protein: CASSSGTSGYTDTQYF. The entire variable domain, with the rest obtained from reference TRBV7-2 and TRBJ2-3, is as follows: GAGVSQSPSNKVTEKGKDVELRCDPISGHTALYWYRQSLGQGLEFLIYFQGNSAPDKSGLPSDRFSAERTGGSVSTLTIQRTQQEDSAVYLCASSSGTSGYTDTQYFGPGTRLTVL.